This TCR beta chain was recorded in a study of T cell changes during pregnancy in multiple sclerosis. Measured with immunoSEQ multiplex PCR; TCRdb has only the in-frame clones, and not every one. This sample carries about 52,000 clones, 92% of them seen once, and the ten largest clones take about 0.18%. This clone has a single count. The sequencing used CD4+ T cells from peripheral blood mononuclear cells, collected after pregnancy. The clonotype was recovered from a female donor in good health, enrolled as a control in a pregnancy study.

The CDR3 DNA is TGTGCCTGGAGTTCCAGCTCTGGGGCCAACGTCCTGACTTTC. Translated: CAWSSSSGANVLTF. J is TRBJ2-6 and V is TRBV30; the D is unclear. Germline CDR1 reads GTSNPN; CDR2 reads SVGIG (reference sequence). The CDR3 is 14 amino acids. Trimming pared 2 bases from V and 0 bases from J, leaving 5 bases between.